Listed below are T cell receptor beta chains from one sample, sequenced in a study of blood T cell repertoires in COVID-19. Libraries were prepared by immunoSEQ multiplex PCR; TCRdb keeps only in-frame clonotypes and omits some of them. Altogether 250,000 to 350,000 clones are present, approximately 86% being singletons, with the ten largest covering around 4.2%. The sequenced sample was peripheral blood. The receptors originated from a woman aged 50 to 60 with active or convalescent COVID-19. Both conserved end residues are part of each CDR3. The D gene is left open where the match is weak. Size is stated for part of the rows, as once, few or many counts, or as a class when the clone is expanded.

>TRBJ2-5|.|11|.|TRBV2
TGTGCCAGCAGGGGGAGGGGGGCCCAGTACTTC
CASRGRGAQYF
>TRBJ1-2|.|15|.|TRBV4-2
TGTGCCAGCAGCCCCGGGGAGAGGAGGATTAATGGCTACACCTTC
CASSPGERRINGYTF
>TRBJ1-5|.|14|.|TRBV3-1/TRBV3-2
TGTGCCAGCAGCCAAGACTCTAAACCCCAGCCCCAGCATTTT
CASSQDSKPQPQHF
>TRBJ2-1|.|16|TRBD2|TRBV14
TGTGCCAGCAGCCAACTAGCGGGAGGGCCAGACAATGAGCAGTTCTTC
CASSQLAGGPDNEQFF
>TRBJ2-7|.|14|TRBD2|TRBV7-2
TGTGCCAGCAGCTTAGGTAGCGGGGCCTACGAGCAGTACTTC
CASSLGSGAYEQYF
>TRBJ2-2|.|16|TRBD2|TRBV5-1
TGCGCCAGCAGCTTGCAAGTAGCGGGGAACACCGGGGAGCTGTTTTTT
CASSLQVAGNTGELFF
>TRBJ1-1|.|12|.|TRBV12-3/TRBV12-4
TGTGCCAGCAGGCGGATGAACACTGAAGCTTTCTTT
CASRRMNTEAFF
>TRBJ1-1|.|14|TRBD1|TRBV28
TGTGCCAGCAGTTCCAACAGGGGGAACACTGAAGCTTTCTTT
CASSSNRGNTEAFF
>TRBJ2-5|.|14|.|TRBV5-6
TGTGCCAGCAGCTTGTCGGCAGGGTCGGAGACCCAGTACTTC
CASSLSAGSETQYF
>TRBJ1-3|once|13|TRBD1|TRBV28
TGTGCCAGCAGCTACGGGACAGGGATTAACATATATTTT
CASSYGTGINIYF